What follows is one T cell receptor (beta chain) and its context. V shed 10 bases and J 1 base; nucleotides not matched to a gene: 7. The CDR3 extends over 14 amino acids. The germline V gene has CDR1 LNHDA and CDR2 SQIVND (reference sequence). This sample was taken from a study of shared clonotypes between healthy human individuals. Clones were sequenced by immunoSEQ multiplex PCR, and TCRdb holds only the in-frame ones, with some missing. In the table there are roughly 760,000 clones, around two thirds of which are singletons. The sample comprised memory CD4+ T cells sorted from blood. The sample's subset: CD45RA-negative fraction. The chain links TRBV19 to TRBJ1-2, with 9 positions matching TRBD1. This TCR was sampled from a woman aged 25 to 45 in good health. The DNA of the CDR3 is TGTGCCACCTCACCGGGACAGGGTAACTATGGCTACACCTTC. This codes for CATSPGQGNYGYTF.